This T cell receptor beta chain stems from a study of cytomegalovirus exposure and HLA in healthy donors. Study details: Assignment to the Caucasian-associated ancestry cluster applied to around four fifths of the approximately 380 genotyped donors.

Germline values: CDR1 SGHNT, CDR2 YENEEA. Unmatched junction bases numbered 3, after V lost 0 bases and J lost 4 bases. CDR3 size: 17 residues. Primers: 60 Vbeta forward and 13 Jbeta reverse. The repertoire was sequenced with immunoSEQ multiplex PCR; TCRdb's copy has only in-frame clones and lacks some. The sample has tens of thousands of clones. The V call is TRBV11-3, the J call TRBJ2-1; 13 nucleotides match TRBD2. Sequenced material: PBMCs. The clonotype was recovered from a man in his forties or fifties in good health and CMV-seronegative. This CDR3 is CASSLELAGGLYNEQFF. In DNA form, the CDR3 reads TGTGCCAGCAGCTTAGAACTAGCGGGGGGGTTGTACAATGAGCAGTTCTTC.